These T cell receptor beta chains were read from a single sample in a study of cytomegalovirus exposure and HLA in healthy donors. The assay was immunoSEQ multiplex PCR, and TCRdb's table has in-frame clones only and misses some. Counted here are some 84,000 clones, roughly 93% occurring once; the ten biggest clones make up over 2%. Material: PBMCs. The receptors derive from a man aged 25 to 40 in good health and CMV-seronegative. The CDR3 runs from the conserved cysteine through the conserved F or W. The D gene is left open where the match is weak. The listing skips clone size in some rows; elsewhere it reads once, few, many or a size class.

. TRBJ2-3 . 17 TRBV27 TGTGCCAGCAGTCTCCTCTCACTAGTCGGGGGCACAGATACGCAGTATTTT CASSLLSLVGGTDTQYF
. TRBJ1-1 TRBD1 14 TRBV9 TGTGCCAGCAGCTTTTCCGGACAGGGCACTGAAGCTTTCTTT CASSFSGQGTEAFF
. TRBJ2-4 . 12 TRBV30 TGTGCCTGGAGTGTTAGACTTGACATTCAGTACTTC CAWSVRLDIQYF
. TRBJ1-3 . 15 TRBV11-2 TGTGCCAGCAGCTTAGGGAGCGACTCTGGAAACACCATATATTTT CASSLGSDSGNTIYF
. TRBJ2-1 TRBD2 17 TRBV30 TGTGCCTGGAGTATTGAGCGCCTTAGCGGGAAATACAATGAGCAGTTCTTC CAWSIERLSGKYNEQFF
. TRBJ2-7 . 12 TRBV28 TGTGCCAGCAGTTCCAGATACTACGAGCAGTACTTC CASSSRYYEQYF
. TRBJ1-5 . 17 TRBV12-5 TGTGCTAGTGGTTTGGTACCAAGGGAGGATACCAATCAGCCCCAGCATTTT CASGLVPREDTNQPQHF
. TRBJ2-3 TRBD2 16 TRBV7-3 TGTGCCAGCAGCTTACTGCCAGCGGGGGTCACAGATACGCAGTATTTT CASSLLPAGVTDTQYF
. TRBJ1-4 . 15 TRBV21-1 TGTGCCAGCAGCAAAAGCCATCCCAATAATGAAAAACTGTTTTTT CASSKSHPNNEKLFF
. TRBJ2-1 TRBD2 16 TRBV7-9 TGTGCCAGCAGCTTCCGGACTAGCGGCTCCTACAATGAGCAGTTCTTC CASSFRTSGSYNEQFF
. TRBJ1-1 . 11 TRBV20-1 TGCAGTGCCAACAGGGAGACTGAAGCTTTCTTT CSANRETEAFF
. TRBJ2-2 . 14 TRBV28 TGTGCCAGCAGTTTTTCCGGGTTCAGCGGGGAGCTGTTTTTT CASSFSGFSGELFF
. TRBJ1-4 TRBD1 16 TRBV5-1 TGCGCCAGCAGCTTGTACGGACAGGGGGTTAATGAAAAACTGTTTTTT CASSLYGQGVNEKLFF
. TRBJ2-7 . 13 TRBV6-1 TGTGCCAGCAGTAAAATAGACAGCTACGAGCAGTACTTC CASSKIDSYEQYF
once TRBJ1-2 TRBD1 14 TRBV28 TGTGCCAGCATCTTAACAGGGGGCTTTGATGGCTACACCTTC CASILTGGFDGYTF
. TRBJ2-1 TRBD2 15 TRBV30 TGTGCCTGTAACATCGGACTAGCGAACGACAATGAGCAGTTCTTC CACNIGLANDNEQFF
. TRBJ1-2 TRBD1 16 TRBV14 TGTGCCAGCAGCCAAGTGGGTCGACAGGGTCTGTATGGCTACACCTTC CASSQVGRQGLYGYTF
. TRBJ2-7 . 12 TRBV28 TGTGCCAGCAGTTTGGGGCTCTACGAGCAGTACTTC CASSLGLYEQYF
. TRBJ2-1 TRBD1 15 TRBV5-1 TGCGCCAGCAGCTTGATGGACAGGCTAAACAATGAGCAGTTCTTC CASSLMDRLNNEQFF
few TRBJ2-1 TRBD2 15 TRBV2 TGTGCCAGCAGGGATAGCGGGGGGGCGTATAATGAGCAGTTCTTC CASRDSGGAYNEQFF
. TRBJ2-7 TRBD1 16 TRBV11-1 TGTGCCAGCAGCGGGGGCGGGACAGGGGCCCCCTACGAGCAGTACTTC CASSGGGTGAPYEQYF
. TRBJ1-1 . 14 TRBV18 TGTGCCAGCTCACCACTTGGAGCAGGGAATGAAGCTTTCTTT CASSPLGAGNEAFF
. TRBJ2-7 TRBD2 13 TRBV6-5 TGTGCCAGCAGTGACTGGGCGGGAGGGGAGCAGTACTTC CASSDWAGGEQYF
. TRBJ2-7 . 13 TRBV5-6 TGTGCCAGCAGCTTGCGGACTCTCGACGAGCAGTACTTC CASSLRTLDEQYF
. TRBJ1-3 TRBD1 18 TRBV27 TGTGCCAGCAGTCCACGGACAGGGGGGCCCTTCTCTGGAAACACCATATATTTT CASSPRTGGPFSGNTIYF
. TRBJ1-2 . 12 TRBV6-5 TGTGCCAGCCTGGGCAGGTACTATGGCTACACCTTC CASLGRYYGYTF
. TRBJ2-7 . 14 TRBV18 TGTGCCAGCTCAGGCCGGGACACTTACTACGAGCAGTACTTC CASSGRDTYYEQYF
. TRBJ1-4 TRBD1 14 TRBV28 TGTGCCAGCAGTTTTTTGACAGGGGATGAAAAACTGTTTTTT CASSFLTGDEKLFF
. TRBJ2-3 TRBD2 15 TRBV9 TGTGCCAGCAACCGACGGGACTATATCACAGATACGCAGTATTTT CASNRRDYITDTQYF
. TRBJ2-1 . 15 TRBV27 TGTGCCAGCAGTATACTAGCGGCCTACAGGGGTGAGCAGTTCTTC CASSILAAYRGEQFF
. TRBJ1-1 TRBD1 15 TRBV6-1 TGTGCCAGCAGCGTACAGGGGACCCTGAACACTGAAGCTTTCTTT CASSVQGTLNTEAFF
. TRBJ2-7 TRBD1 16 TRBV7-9 TGTGCCAGCAGCTTAAGAGGGACAGGCTACTCCTACGAGCAGTACTTC CASSLRGTGYSYEQYF
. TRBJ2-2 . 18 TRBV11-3 TGTGCCAGCAGCTCCCGGGCTCTCCAGGGTTGGGACACCGGGGAGCTGTTTTTT CASSSRALQGWDTGELFF
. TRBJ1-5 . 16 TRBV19 TGTGCCAGTAGTATGAGGGCCACCATTGGCAATCAGCCCCAGCATTTT CASSMRATIGNQPQHF
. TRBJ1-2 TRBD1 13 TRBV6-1 TGTGCCAGCAGTCGGACAGGAGACTATGGCTACACCTTC CASSRTGDYGYTF
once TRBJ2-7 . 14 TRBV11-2 TGTGCCAGCAGCTTAGAACCGCGGTGGATCGAGCAGTACTTC CASSLEPRWIEQYF
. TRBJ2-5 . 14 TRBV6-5 TGTGCCAGCAGAGATCCGGGAATCCAAGAGACCCAGTACTTC CASRDPGIQETQYF
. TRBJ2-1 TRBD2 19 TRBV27 TGTGCCAGCAGTTTATTATCTCGAAAAACTAGCGGGAGAAACGATGAGCAGTTCTTC CASSLLSRKTSGRNDEQFF
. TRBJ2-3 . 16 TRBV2 TGTGCCAGCAGTGAATACCTCGGGGGACTCACAGATACGCAGTATTTT CASSEYLGGLTDTQYF
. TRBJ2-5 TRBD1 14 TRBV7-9 TGTGCCAGCAGCCGTTGGACAGGGACGGAGACCCAGTACTTC CASSRWTGTETQYF
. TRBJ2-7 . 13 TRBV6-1 TGTGCCAGCAGTGAGTGGGGGGCCTACGAGCAGTACTTC CASSEWGAYEQYF
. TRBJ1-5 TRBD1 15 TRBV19 TGTGCCGGAAGGGGACAGGGTGAATCCAATCAGCCCCAGCATTTT CAGRGQGESNQPQHF
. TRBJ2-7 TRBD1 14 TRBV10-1 TGCGCCAGCAGTAAACCGGGACAGGACTACGAGCAGTACTTC CASSKPGQDYEQYF
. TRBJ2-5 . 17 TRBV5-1 TGCGCCAGCAGCTTGTCCTTTACTGTGGGGGGCCAAGAGACCCAGTACTTC CASSLSFTVGGQETQYF
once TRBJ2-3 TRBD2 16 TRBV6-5 TGTGCCAGCAGTTACTCGAGTCTAGCGGGAATGGATACGCAGTATTTT CASSYSSLAGMDTQYF
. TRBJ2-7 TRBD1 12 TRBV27 TGTGCCAGCAGTAGACAGGGTGGGGAGCAGTACTTC CASSRQGGEQYF